The 7 T cell receptor beta chains listed next were all sequenced from one sample in a study of T cells in Graves' hyperthyroidism and ophthalmopathy. TCR beta CDR3 regions were amplified from RNA transcripts. During a first-round RT-PCR of the TCR CDR3, the HTBI primer set was used. TCRdb analysed the multiplex PCR reads with MiXCR anew, one entry per CDR3 protein. In the table there are roughly 700,000 distinct CDR3 sequences, approximately 15% of which are singletons. Sequencing was performed on blood. The receptors stem from a man in his fifties with Graves' hyperthyroidism.

The gene calls are TRBV5-1 and TRBJ2-7, with a possible D match to TRBD1 (5 bases). Germline CDR1 SGHRS, CDR2 YFSETQ. This CDR3 is built from 14 residues. V lost 4 bases, J lost 4 bases, and 15 bases lay in between. CDR3 in DNA: TGCGCCAGCAGCCTGTCGTGGGGCGTTTACGAGCAGTACTTC. It codes for CASSLSWGVYEQYF.

This clonotype was observed a few times. The genes are TRBV19 and TRBJ2-2; D is undetermined. V was cut by 0 bases and J by 1 base, with 6 bases left in between. Germline CDR1 and CDR2: LNHDA and SQIVND (reference sequence). The CDR3 is 15 amino acids. The CDR3, as DNA: TGTGCCAGTAGTATAGAATCCGGGAACACCGGGGAGCTGTTTTTT. Protein sequence: CASSIESGNTGELFF.

This chain links TRBV29-1 with TRBJ2-7; 11 nucleotides line up with TRBD2. This CDR3 is 13 amino acids long. The V gene's germline CDR1 is SQVTM and CDR2 ANQGSEA. J lost 3 bases, V lost 4 bases, and 2 bases had no gene match. The CDR3 spells CSVGLAGNYEQYF. The CDR3, as DNA: TGCAGCGTTGGACTAGCGGGAAACTACGAGCAGTACTTC.

In this sample, this clonotype turned up many times. The chain links TRBV24-1 to TRBJ2-1, with 7 bases that match TRBD2. CDR1 is KGHDR and CDR2 is SFDVKD in the germline V gene. The CDR3 loop spans 14 amino acids. With V trimmed by 9 bases and J by 6 bases, 10 bases remained unmatched. CDR3 coding DNA: TGTGCCACCCGACCGGGAGGAAGGAGCAATGAGCAGTTCTTC. Translating gives CATRPGGRSNEQFF.

The chain joins TRBV29-1 to TRBJ2-2; TRBD2 aligns across 8 bases. Germline V CDR1 and CDR2: SQVTM, ANQGSEA. Losses at the gene ends were 4 bases for V and 7 bases for J; bases not matched to a gene: 5. The CDR3 contains 13 residues. The CDR3 coding sequence is TGCAGCGTTGGCGGGGGGCGCGGCGGGGAGCTGTTTTTT. Protein product: CSVGGGRGGELFF.

The J gene is TRBJ2-1, the V gene TRBV7-9, with a weak D call TRBD1 (5 bases). CDR3 size: 16 residues. V dropped 4 bases and J dropped 4 bases, with 17 bases sitting between them. Looked up from germline, CDR1 is SEHNR and CDR2 is FQNEAQ (reference sequence). CDR3 loop: CASSYNHRWDYNEQFF. The CDR3 nucleotides read TGTGCCAGCAGCTATAACCACAGGTGGGATTACAATGAGCAGTTCTTC.

This clonotype turned up a few times. This sequence may be a read error, since a much larger clone differs from it by one base. This chain connects TRBV12-3 or TRBV12-4 to TRBJ2-1, with D unclear. With 2 bases removed from V and 12 bases from J, the gap between germline ends came to 8 bases. The CDR3 is made up of 11 amino acids. CDR3 coding DNA: TGTGCCAGCAGTTTACAACGCGGGCAGTTCTTC. The encoded protein is CASSLQRGQFF.